This T cell receptor (beta chain) was sequenced during a study of T cell repertoires in ileal Crohn's disease. Turning to the study itself: Postoperative therapy was given to about half: 11 thiopurines, around 17 anti-TNF agents. Study outcomes and limitations: Mucosal expansions were suggested to be mainly CD8 T cells. Endoscopic recurrence occurred in every patient whose clonality exceeded 26.8%.

The method was immunoSEQ multiplex PCR; TCRdb's version includes in-frame clones alone and lacks a portion of them. This table holds under 7,000 clones, 95% found once. A word on this clone: Its specificity is not known.

The CDR3 sequence is 14 residues long. V lost 2 bases and J 6 bases, leaving 10 bases between the germline ends. CDR1 is SSHAT and CDR2 is FNYEAQ in the germline V gene (reference sequence). This rearrangement joins TRBV7-7 to TRBJ2-2; perhaps TRBD2 as D (5 bases). The specimen sequenced was ileal tissue. This TCR derives from an adult with Crohn's disease. The CDR3 DNA reads TGTGCCAGCAGCTTATCCGCGGGCTCCGGGGAGCTGTTTTTT. Translating gives CASSLSAGSGELFF.